This T cell receptor (beta chain) is from a study of cytomegalovirus exposure and HLA in healthy donors. General observations from the study: Across donors, sequencing depth was assumed by presence/absence analyses to be roughly uniform. Later analysis indicated greater clonal expansion among HLA-associated TCR beta chains than among equally common other chains.

The PCR contained 60 Vbeta and 13 Jbeta primers. Produced via immunoSEQ multiplex PCR; TCRdb's table is partial and in-frame only. The sample shows 100,000 to 150,000 clones, and under 2% sits with its ten largest clones. Germline V gene sequence: CDR1 SGHTS, CDR2 YDEGEE. V was clipped by 0 bases and J by 2 bases; unmatched bases: 2. CDR3 length equals 15 residues. Comment on this clone: Its antigen is unidentified.

The receptor was derived from a young man in good health and CMV-seronegative. The genes are TRBV5-8 and TRBJ1-5, with 7 bases fitting TRBD1. The sequenced sample was PBMCs. Written as DNA, the CDR3 is TGTGCCAGCAGCTTGGGACAGGGAGGCAATCAGCCCCAGCATTTT. Encoded protein: CASSLGQGGNQPQHF. The full variable domain, rest sourced from reference TRBV5-8 and TRBJ1-5, is EAGVTQSPTHLIKTRGQQATLRCSPISGHTSVYWYQQALGLGLQFLLWYDEGEERNRGNFPPRFSGRQFPNYSSELNVNALELEDSALYLCASSLGQGGNQPQHFGDGTRLSIL.